This TCR beta chain was sequenced during a study of OX40 agonist ivuxolimab in advanced cancers. About the study: The patients got ivuxolimab, which is an agonistic anti-OX40 (CD134) antibody. At 75% to 90% male, the cohort had a mean age of 60 years, ranging from about 20 to 79. General study points: Expanded clones were, on average, more numerous in CD8+ T cells than in CD4+.

Sequenced by immunoSEQ multiplex PCR; TCRdb stores in-frame clones only, minus some. The table shows approximately 90,000 clones, with 70% to 90% occurring only once. Collection of blood occurred at baseline, at cycle 4 day 1, and at cycle 7 day 1. Germline V gene sequence: CDR1 KGHSH, CDR2 LQKENI. This CDR3 contains 15 residues. Trimming took 2 bases from V and 7 from J, leaving 18 bases between them. Note on this clone: Its target is unknown.

V gene TRBV18 combines with J gene TRBJ2-7; D is unresolved. The clonotype comes from an adult with an advanced solid tumor such as melanoma, head and neck, liver or kidney cancer. The material sequenced was CD4+ or CD8+ T cells sorted from blood, taken in a trial of the OX40 agonist ivuxolimab. CDR3 region: CASSPKGPTVGEQYF. CDR3 nucleotide sequence: TGTGCCAGCTCACCAAAGGGCCCCACAGTGGGAGAGCAGTACTTC.